Each of the 12 T cell receptor beta chains below was sequenced from the same sample in a study of blood T cell repertoires in COVID-19. Sequencing used immunoSEQ multiplex PCR; TCRdb keeps in-frame clones, though not all of them. The sample includes hundreds of thousands of clones, 86% of them seen just once. Sequenced: peripheral blood. These receptors were collected from a woman in her 30s with active or convalescent COVID-19.

The rearrangement uses TRBV25-1 and TRBJ2-2, with TRBD1 as a possible D gene (6 bases). Deletions cut 5 bases from V and 0 bases from J, with 16 bases between. CDR3 length equals 17 residues. Germline assignment: CDR1 MGHDK and CDR2 SYGVNS. CDR3 sequence: CASSRYHRVSNTGELFF. CDR3 nucleotides: TGTGCCAGCAGTCGTTACCACAGGGTGTCGAACACCGGGGAGCTGTTTTTT.

The chain recombines TRBV6-1 with TRBJ1-2, with D perhaps matching TRBD1 (6 bases). Trimming removed 2 bases from V and 6 bases from J, with 13 bases in between. CDR3 size: 14 residues. Per the germline V gene, CDR1 is MNHNS and CDR2 is SASEGT. CDR3 sequence reads: CASSELRGAHGYTF. CDR3 coding DNA: TGTGCCAGCAGTGAATTGCGGGGGGCCCATGGCTACACCTTC.

This clone was seen a single time. The rearrangement joins TRBV6-5 to TRBJ2-1; no definite D call. V lost 8 bases and J 4 bases, leaving 6 bases between the germline ends. The CDR3 has 11 amino acids. Germline V gene data show CDR1 as MNHEY and CDR2 as SVGAGI. The CDR3 spells CASQHYNEQFF. As DNA, the CDR3 is TGTGCCAGCCAACATTACAATGAGCAGTTCTTC.

The genes are TRBV4-1 and TRBJ2-1; maybe TRBD1 (8 bases). The germline CDR1 and CDR2 sequences are MGHRA and YSYEKL. The CDR3 runs to 15 residues. V gave up 4 bases and J gave up 7 bases, with 17 bases separating them. The DNA for the CDR3 is TGCGCCAGCAGCCCAACAGGGGGGGTCGGGAATGAGCAGTTCTTC. This sequence encodes CASSPTGGVGNEQFF.

The chain carries TRBV7-8 and TRBJ1-3; D possibly corresponds to TRBD1 (5 bases). Germline V gives CDR1 SGHVS, CDR2 FQNEAQ. V was trimmed by 5 bases and J by 8 bases, leaving 19 bases between them. The CDR3 is made up of 15 amino acids. The CDR3 DNA follows: TGTGCCAGCAGCCCCTCGACAGTTGCAAGACACACCATATATTTT. Amino acids: CASSPSTVARHTIYF. Variable domain in full (rest from reference TRBV7-8 and TRBJ1-3): GAGVSQSPRYKVAKRGQDVALRCDPISGHVSLFWYQQALGQGPEFLTYFQNEAQLDKSGLPSDRFFAERPEGSVSTLKIQRTQQEDSAVYLCASSPSTVARHTIYFGEGSWLTVV.

In DNA form, the CDR3 reads TGTGCCACTGTGCCGGGACAGGGGAACACCGGGGAGCTGTTTTTT. Protein sequence: CATVPGQGNTGELFF. This sequence joins TRBV6-6 and TRBJ2-2; TRBD1 matches at 9 bases. This CDR3 spans 15 amino acids. J gave up 1 base and V 10 bases, and 7 bases lay outside the gene matches. Germline V CDR1 and CDR2: MNHNY, SVGAGI (reference sequence).

This clone has a single count. This CDR3 is CASSPRRGEQFF. The CDR3 coding sequence is TGTGCCAGCAGTCCTAGACGGGGTGAGCAGTTCTTC. The chain links TRBV14 to TRBJ2-1; D might be TRBD2 (5 bases). Trimming shortened V by 6 bases and J by 9 bases, and 12 bases separated the two germline ends. This CDR3 has 12 residues. In germline, CDR1 is SGHDN, CDR2 FVKESK.

This chain uses TRBV11-2 with TRBJ2-7; D is possibly TRBD1 (5 bases). Per germline, CDR1 SGHAT and CDR2 FQNNGV. The CDR3 is 14 residues long. Deletions cut 1 base from V and 3 bases from J, with 10 bases between. The CDR3 nucleotides read TGTGCCAGCAGCTTAGGGTTGCAGGGCTACGAGCAGTACTTC. Translation: CASSLGLQGYEQYF.

The chain recombines TRBV30 with TRBJ1-1, with D possibly being TRBD1 (5 bases). The germline CDR1 and CDR2 sequences are GTSNPN and SVGIG (reference sequence). V dropped 1 base and J dropped 4 bases, with 10 bases sitting between them. This CDR3 is built from 13 residues. The CDR3 coding sequence is TGTGCCTGGAGTGCCGCAGGGATCACTGAAGCTTTCTTT. Its translation: CAWSAAGITEAFF.

The rearrangement joins TRBV5-6 to TRBJ1-1, with D perhaps matching TRBD1 (5 bases). The CDR3 is 14 amino acids. Germline V gene sequence: CDR1 SGHDT, CDR2 YYEEEE. Trimming took 6 bases from V and 0 from J, leaving 12 bases between them. CDR3 loop: CASILKGVNTEAFF. Here the CDR3 DNA reads TGTGCCAGCATCCTAAAAGGGGTGAACACTGAAGCTTTCTTT.

The J gene is TRBJ2-7, the V gene TRBV27; D is uncertain. V dropped 3 bases and J dropped 3 bases, with 12 bases sitting between them. CDR1 MNHEY and CDR2 SMNVEV come from the germline V gene (reference sequence). The CDR3 extends over 14 amino acids. The CDR3, as DNA: TGTGCCAGCAGTTTTTCCCCGGAGAGCTACGAGCAGTACTTC. This encodes CASSFSPESYEQYF.

This rearrangement joins TRBV10-3 to TRBJ1-2; 10 positions agree with TRBD1. CDR1 is ENHRY, CDR2 SYGVKD, per germline. V lost 2 bases to trimming and J lost 0 bases; unmatched junction nucleotides: 21. The CDR3 consists of 22 residues. CDR3 bases: TGTGCCATCAGTGAGGGGGTTCGGGTTTCTGACAGGGGGCGGTCAGCTAACTATGGCTACACCTTC. Amino acids: CAISEGVRVSDRGRSANYGYTF.